This T cell receptor beta chain is drawn from a study of T-cell memory formation after mild COVID-19 (dated by TCRdb to the early 2020s). For the study in its entirety: TCR sequence clusters from the two donors were found to be largely donor specific. T-cell clones expanding and contracting after mild COVID-19 in two donors were tracked by longitudinal TCRalpha and TCRbeta repertoire sequencing. Two young, previously healthy adult volunteers made up the cohort, one male and one female.

This clonotype was observed many times. Its binding antigen is unknown. Per-base quality was not reported, and no clone a single base away is much larger than it. PBMCs were isolated by Ficoll-Paque density gradient centrifugation. Study-level results and caveats: SARS-CoV-2 specificity was not confirmed for the second-wave clones peaking on day 37. The study included only a couple of mild cases, and larger cohorts that include severe cases with pre-infection samples were judged to be necessary. The detection of some responding clones in pre-infection memory suggests that pre-existing cross-reactive memory T cells joined the SARS-CoV-2 response. Contracting CD4+ clones were found mainly in CM and EM memory subsets, while CD8+ clones were enriched in EMRA. Clones that contracted from day 15 to 85 showed balanced CD4/CD8 phenotypes, whereas a second wave of clones that expanded from day 15 to 37 leaned towards CD4+.

TCRdb shows the sequencer as Illumina NovaSeq 6000. Using 5'RACE with constant-segment primers, TCRalpha and TCRbeta cDNA libraries were constructed, with sample barcodes and unique molecular identifiers added in the process. RNA was extracted from every sample with Trizol reagent. Amplification of the libraries took two PCR steps, and the second step added a second sample barcode plus Illumina TruSeq adapters. Libraries were sequenced on an Illumina NovaSeq with 2 x 150 bp paired-end reads. Processing in the source paper ran as follows. Reads were demultiplexed and collapsed into UMI-guided consensus sequences with migec v1.2.7. Using mixcr v2.1.11, the UMI consensuses were aligned to TRA and TRB V and J templates and assembled into clonotypes. Expanded or contracted clonotypes were those called significant by both edgeR and NoisET, with noise models trained on biological replicates. edgeR calls used a false discovery rate-adjusted p below 0.01 and a log2 fold-change threshold of 1. PCA with hierarchical clustering of max-normalized trajectories of the 1000 most abundant clonotypes was used as exploratory dynamics analysis. The CD4 or CD8 phenotype of responding clones was assigned using the separately sequenced CD4+ and CD8+ repertoires. TCRdb passed the public sequencing reads through fastp at Q25 and MiXCR, retaining productive beta sequences. Every CDR3 protein is listed once, alongside the most common genes and DNA of its rows. The V and J calls follow TCRdb's processing rather than the paper's. Within this sample are 240,000 or so distinct CDR3 sequences, with approximately 9% of them counted one time only. Together, the top ten hold roughly a fifth of the sample.

The sample comprised PBMCs or a T cell subset sorted from them (not recorded which). The clonotype originates from a man younger than 35 who had mild COVID-19 (a few samples of this study predate the infection). The sample titles of this study are shuffled in the database, so cell type and time point are left out; the donor was told from shared clones.

The CDR3 amino acid sequence is: CASSQGGRMGHEQYF. The DNA sequence reads TGTGCCAGCAGCCAGGGGGGCAGGATGGGCCACGAGCAGTACTTC. The V and J genes are TRBV7-9 and TRBJ2-7; TRBD1 could be the D gene, as 7 bases match. The trim is 5 bases for V and 5 bases for J, with a gap of 19 bases between the germline ends. CDR1 and CDR2 (SEHNR, FQNEAQ) derive from the germline V gene (reference sequence). The CDR3 starts with the cysteine, ends with the phenylalanine, and has 15 residues. Just the 45-base CDR3 DNA is kept, in frame starting at base 1.